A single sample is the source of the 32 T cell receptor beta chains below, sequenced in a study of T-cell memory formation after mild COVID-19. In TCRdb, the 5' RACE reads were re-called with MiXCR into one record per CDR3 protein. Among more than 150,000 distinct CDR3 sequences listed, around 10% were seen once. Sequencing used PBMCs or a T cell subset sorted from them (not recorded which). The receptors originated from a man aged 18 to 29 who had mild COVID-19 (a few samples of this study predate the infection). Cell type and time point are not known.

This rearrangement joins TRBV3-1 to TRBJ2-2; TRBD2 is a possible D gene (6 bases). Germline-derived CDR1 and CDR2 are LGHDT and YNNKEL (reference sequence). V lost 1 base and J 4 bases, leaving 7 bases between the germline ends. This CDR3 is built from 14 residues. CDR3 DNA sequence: TGTGCCAGCAGCCAAGGAGCGGGCACCGGGGAGCTGTTTTTT. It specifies CASSQGAGTGELFF.

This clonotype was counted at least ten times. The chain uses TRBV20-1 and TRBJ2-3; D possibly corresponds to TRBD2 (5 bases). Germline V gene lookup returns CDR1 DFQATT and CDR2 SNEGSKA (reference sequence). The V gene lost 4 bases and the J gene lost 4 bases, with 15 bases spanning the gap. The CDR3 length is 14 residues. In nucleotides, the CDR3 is TGCAGTGCTATCGAGGGCCCCTCTGCAGATACGCAGTATTTT. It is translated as CSAIEGPSADTQYF.

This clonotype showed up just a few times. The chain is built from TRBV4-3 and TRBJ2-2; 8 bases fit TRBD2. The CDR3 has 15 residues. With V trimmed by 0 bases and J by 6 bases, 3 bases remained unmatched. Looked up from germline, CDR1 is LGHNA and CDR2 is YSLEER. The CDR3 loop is CASSQELLAAGELFF. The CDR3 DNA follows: TGCGCCAGCAGCCAAGAATTACTAGCGGCCGGGGAGCTGTTTTTT.

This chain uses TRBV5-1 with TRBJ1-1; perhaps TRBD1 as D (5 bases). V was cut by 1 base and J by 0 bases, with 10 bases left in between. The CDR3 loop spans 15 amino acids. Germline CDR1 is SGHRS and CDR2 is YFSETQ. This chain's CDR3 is CASSLNQGMNTEAFF. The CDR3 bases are TGCGCCAGCAGCTTGAACCAGGGAATGAACACTGAAGCTTTCTTT.

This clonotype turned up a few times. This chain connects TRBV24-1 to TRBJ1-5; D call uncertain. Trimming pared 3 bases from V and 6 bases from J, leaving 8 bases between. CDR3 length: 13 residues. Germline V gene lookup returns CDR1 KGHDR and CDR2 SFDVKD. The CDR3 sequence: CATSDKGCQPQHF. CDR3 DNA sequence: TGTGCCACCAGTGATAAAGGGTGTCAGCCCCAGCATTTT.

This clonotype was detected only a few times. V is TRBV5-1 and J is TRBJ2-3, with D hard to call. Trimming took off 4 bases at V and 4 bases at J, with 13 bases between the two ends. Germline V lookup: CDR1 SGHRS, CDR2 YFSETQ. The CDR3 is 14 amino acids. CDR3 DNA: TGCGCCAGCAGCCCCCCGGGTGTGCCAGATACGCAGTATTTT. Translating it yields CASSPPGVPDTQYF.

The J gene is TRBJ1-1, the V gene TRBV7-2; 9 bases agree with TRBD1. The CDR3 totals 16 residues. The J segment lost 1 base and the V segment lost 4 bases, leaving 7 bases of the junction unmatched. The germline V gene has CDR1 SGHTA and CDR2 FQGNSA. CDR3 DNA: TGTGCCAGCAGCTCGCTTTGGGGACAGGGGAACACTGAAGCTTTCTTT. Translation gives CASSSLWGQGNTEAFF.

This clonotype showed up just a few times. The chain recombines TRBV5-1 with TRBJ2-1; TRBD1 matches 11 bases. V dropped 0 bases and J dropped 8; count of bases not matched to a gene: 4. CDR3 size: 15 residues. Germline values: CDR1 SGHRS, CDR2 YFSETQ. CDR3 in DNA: TGCGCCAGCAGCTTGGCGGGACAGGGGGGGTATGAGCAGTTCTTC. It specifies CASSLAGQGGYEQFF.

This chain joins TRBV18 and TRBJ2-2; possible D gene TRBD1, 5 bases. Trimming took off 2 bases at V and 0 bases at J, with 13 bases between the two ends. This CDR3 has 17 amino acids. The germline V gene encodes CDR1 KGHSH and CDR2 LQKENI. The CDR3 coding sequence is TGTGCCAGCTCACCAGATGGGCAGGGTACGAACACCGGGGAGCTGTTTTTT. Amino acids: CASSPDGQGTNTGELFF.

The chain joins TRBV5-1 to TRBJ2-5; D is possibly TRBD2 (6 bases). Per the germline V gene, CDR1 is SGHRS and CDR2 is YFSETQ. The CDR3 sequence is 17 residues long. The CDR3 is CAGLGRPGGQIKETQYF. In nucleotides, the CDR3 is TGCGCAGGCTTAGGGAGGCCAGGCGGCCAAATTAAAGAGACCCAGTACTTC.

This CDR3 is CATSQGTGETQYF. CDR3 nucleotide sequence: TGTGCCACCTCCCAGGGGACCGGGGAGACCCAGTACTTC. The chain is built from TRBV24-1 and TRBJ2-5, with D perhaps matching TRBD1 (6 bases). The CDR3 has 13 residues. Between the trimmed V and J ends, which lost 9 bases and 5 bases, there was a span of 15 bases. Germline V CDR1 and CDR2: KGHDR, SFDVKD.

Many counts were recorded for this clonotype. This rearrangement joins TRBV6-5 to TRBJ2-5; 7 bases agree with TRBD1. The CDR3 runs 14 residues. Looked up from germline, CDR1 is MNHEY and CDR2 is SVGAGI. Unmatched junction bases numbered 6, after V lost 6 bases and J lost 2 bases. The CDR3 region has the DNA TGTGCCAGCAGCCTAACAGGGGATCAAGAGACCCAGTACTTC. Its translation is CASSLTGDQETQYF.

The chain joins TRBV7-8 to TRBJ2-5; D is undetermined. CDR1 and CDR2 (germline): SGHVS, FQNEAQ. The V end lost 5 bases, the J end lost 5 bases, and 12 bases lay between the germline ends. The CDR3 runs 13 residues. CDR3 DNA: TGTGCCAGCAGCCTTGAGGTTTGGGAGACCCAGTACTTC. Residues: CASSLEVWETQYF.

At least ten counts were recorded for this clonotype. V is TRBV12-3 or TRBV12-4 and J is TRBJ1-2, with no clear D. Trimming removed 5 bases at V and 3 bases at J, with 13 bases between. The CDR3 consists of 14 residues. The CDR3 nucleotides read TGTGCCAGCAGTCGGACTTTCGACCACTATGGCTACACCTTC. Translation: CASSRTFDHYGYTF.

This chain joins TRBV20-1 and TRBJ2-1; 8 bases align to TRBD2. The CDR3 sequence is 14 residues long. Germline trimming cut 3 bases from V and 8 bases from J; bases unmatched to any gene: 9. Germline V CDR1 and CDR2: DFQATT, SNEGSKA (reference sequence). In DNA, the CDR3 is TGCAGTGCTAGTAGGACTAGCCGGTTCGATGAGCAGTTCTTC. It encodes CSASRTSRFDEQFF.

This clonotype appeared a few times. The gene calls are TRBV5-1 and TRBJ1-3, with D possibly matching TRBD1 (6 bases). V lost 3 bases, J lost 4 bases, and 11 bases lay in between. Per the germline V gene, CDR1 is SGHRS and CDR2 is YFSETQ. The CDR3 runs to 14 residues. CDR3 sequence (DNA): TGCGCCAGCAGCTCACAGGGTGGAGGAAACACCATATATTTT. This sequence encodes CASSSQGGGNTIYF.

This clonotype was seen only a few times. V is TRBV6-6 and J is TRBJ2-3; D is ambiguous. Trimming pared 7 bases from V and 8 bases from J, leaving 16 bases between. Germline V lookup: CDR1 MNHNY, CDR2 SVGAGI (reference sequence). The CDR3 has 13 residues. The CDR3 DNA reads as TGTGCCAGCATCAGCCTAGACTCCGGTACGCAGTATTTT. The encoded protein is CASISLDSGTQYF.

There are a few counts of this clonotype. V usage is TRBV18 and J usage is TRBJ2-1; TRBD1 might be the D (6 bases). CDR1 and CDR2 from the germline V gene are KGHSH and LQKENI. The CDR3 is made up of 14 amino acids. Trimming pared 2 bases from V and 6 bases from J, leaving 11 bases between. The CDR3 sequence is CASSPKKGGNEQFF. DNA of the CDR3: TGTGCCAGCTCACCAAAGAAAGGGGGCAATGAGCAGTTCTTC.

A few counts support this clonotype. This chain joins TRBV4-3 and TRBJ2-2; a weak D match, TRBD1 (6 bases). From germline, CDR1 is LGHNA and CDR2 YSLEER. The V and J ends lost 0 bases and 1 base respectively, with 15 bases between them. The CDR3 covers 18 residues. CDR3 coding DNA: TGCGCCAGCAGCCAAGAGGGACACCGCACCTTGAACACCGGGGAGCTGTTTTTT. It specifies CASSQEGHRTLNTGELFF.

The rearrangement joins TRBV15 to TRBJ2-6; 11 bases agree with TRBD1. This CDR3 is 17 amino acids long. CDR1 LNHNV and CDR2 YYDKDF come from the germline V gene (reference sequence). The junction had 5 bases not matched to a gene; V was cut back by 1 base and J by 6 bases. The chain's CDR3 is CATSRGTGGVVANVLTF. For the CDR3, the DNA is TGTGCCACCAGCAGAGGGACAGGGGGCGTCGTGGCCAACGTCCTGACTTTC.

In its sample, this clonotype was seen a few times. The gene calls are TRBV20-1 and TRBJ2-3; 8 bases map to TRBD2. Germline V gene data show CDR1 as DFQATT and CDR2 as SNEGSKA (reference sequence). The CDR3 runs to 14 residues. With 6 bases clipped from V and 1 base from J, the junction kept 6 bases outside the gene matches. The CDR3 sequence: CSAEAGEGTDTQYF. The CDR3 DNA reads TGCAGTGCCGAAGCGGGGGAAGGCACAGATACGCAGTATTTT.

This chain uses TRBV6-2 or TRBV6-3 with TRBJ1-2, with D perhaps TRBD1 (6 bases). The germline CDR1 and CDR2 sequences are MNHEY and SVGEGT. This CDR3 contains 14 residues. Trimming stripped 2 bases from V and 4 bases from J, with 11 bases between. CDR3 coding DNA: TGTGCCAGCAGTTACCCGGGACACGTCTATGGCTACACCTTC. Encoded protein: CASSYPGHVYGYTF.

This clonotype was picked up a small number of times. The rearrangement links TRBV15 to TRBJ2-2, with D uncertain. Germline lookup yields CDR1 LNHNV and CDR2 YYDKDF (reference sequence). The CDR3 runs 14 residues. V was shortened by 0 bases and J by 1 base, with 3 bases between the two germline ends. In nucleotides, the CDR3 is TGTGCCACCAGCAGAGAGAAGAACACCGGGGAGCTGTTTTTT. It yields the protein CATSREKNTGELFF. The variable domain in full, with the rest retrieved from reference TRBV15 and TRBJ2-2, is DAMVIQNPRYQVTQFGKPVTLSCSQTLNHNVMYWYQQKSSQAPKLLFHYYDKDFNNEADTPDNFQSRRPNTSFCFLDIRSPGLGDTAMYLCATSREKNTGELFFGEGSRLTVL.

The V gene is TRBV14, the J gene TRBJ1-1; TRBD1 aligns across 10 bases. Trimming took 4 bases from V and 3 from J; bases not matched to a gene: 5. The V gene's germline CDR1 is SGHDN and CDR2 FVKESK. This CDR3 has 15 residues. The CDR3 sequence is CASSLQDRGYTEAFF. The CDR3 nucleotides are TGTGCCAGCAGCCTCCAGGACAGGGGGTACACTGAAGCTTTCTTT.

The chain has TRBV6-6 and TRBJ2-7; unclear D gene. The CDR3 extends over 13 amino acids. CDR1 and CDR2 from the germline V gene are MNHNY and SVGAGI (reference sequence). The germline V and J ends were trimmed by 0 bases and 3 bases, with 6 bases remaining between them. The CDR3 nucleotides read TGTGCCAGCAGTTACTCTGGGGACTACGAGCAGTACTTC. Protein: CASSYSGDYEQYF.

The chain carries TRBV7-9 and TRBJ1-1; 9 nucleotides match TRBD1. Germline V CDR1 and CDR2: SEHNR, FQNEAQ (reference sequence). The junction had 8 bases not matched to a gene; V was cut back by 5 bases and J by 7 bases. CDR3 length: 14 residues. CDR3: CASSLTGGEGEAFF. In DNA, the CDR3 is TGTGCCAGCAGCCTAACAGGGGGCGAGGGTGAAGCTTTCTTT. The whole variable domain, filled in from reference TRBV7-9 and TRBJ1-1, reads DTGVSQNPRHKITKRGQNVTFRCDPISEHNRLYWYRQTLGQGPEFLTYFQNEAQLEKSRLLSDRFSAERPKGSFSTLEIQRTEQGDSAMYLCASSLTGGEGEAFFGQGTRLTVV.

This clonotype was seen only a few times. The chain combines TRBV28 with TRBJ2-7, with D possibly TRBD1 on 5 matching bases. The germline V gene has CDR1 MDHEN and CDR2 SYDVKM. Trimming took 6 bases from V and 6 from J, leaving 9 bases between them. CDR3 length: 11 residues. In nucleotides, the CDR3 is TGTGCCAGCAGCGGACATGGCGAGCAGTACTTC. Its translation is CASSGHGEQYF. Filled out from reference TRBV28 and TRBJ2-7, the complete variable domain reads DVKVTQSSRYLVKRTGEKVFLECVQDMDHENMFWYRQDPGLGLRLIYFSYDVKMKEKGDIPEGYSVSREKKERFSLILESASTNQTSMYLCASSGHGEQYFGPGTRLTVT.

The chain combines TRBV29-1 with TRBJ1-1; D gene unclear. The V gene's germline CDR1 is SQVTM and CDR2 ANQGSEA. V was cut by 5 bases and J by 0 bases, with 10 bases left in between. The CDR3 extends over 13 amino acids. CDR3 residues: CSVRGMLNTEAFF. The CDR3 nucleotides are TGCAGCGTTAGAGGAATGCTGAACACTGAAGCTTTCTTT.

In DNA form, the CDR3 reads TGTGCCAGCAGCGCGACTAGACTGAACACAGATACGCAGTATTTT. Protein product: CASSATRLNTDTQYF. The genes are TRBV7-9 and TRBJ2-3; D is possibly TRBD2 (6 bases). Germline CDR1 and CDR2: SEHNR and FQNEAQ (reference sequence). V lost 5 bases and J lost 2, with 14 bases in between. The CDR3 covers 15 residues.

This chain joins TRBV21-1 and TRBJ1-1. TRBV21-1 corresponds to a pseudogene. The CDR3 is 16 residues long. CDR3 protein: CASSKGGREEGTEALF. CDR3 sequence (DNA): TGTGCCAGCAGCAAAGGCGGCAGGGAGGAAGGCACTGAAGCTTTATTT.

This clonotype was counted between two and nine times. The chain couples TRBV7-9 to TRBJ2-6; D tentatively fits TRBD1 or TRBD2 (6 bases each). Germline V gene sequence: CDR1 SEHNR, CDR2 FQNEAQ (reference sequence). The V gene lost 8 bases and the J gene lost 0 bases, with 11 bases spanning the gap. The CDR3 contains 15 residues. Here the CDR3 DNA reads TGTGCCAGCCCGTGGGGGGCCTCTGGGGCCAACGTCCTGACTTTC. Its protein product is CASPWGASGANVLTF.

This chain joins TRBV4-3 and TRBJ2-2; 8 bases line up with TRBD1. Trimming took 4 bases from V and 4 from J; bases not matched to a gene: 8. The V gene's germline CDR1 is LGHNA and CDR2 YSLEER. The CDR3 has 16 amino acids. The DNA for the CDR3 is TGCGCCAGCAGCCCCGCAGGGGGCGCAGGCACCGGGGAGCTGTTTTTT. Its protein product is CASSPAGGAGTGELFF.